This entry describes one TCR beta chain. The data were taken from a study of blood T cell repertoires in COVID-19. Study-level background: COVID-19 samples collected from the United States, Italy and Spain covered acute and convalescent phases. Sample material is recorded as cDNA or gDNA derived from T cells, B-cell-depleted T cells, or PBMCs.

Assay used: immunoSEQ multiplex PCR; TCRdb lists only in-frame clones, some missing. The sample includes some 360,000 clones, about 87% of them seen just once. Germline V gene lookup returns CDR1 SGHRS and CDR2 YFSETQ. Trimming cost V 5 bases and J 4 bases, with 10 bases left between them. CDR3 length: 14 amino acids. This chain links TRBV5-1 with TRBJ2-6; TRBD2 might be the D (5 bases). Input material: peripheral blood. The source of this sequence is a woman aged 55 to 70 with COVID-19, enrolled during active disease. The CDR3 protein is CASSTAAGANVLTF. CDR3 nucleotide sequence: TGCGCCAGCAGTACAGCGGCCGGGGCCAACGTCCTGACTTTC.